This T cell receptor (beta chain) comes out of a study of CD8+ T cells in alopecia areata. V lost 4 bases and J 1 base, leaving 10 bases between the germline ends. The CDR3 has 13 residues. Germline CDR1 reads SQVTM; CDR2 reads ANQGSEA. General observations from the study: It was less clear whether patients shared TCRs than it was in mice, possibly because of HLA.

A word on this clone: Its cognate antigen is unknown.

The authors extracted RNA and reverse transcribed it into cDNA as the sequencing template. Clones were read by immunoSEQ multiplex PCR, and TCRdb kept only the in-frame ones, dropping some. The repertoire holds 150,000 or so clones, roughly 48% seen once, with more than 6.5% in the top ten. In alopecia areata patients, both lesional scalp punch biopsies and peripheral blood were collected. The sample was CD4+ T cells sorted from blood. The clonotype was recovered from a human donor with alopecia areata. J is TRBJ1-2 and V is TRBV29-1; TRBD1 is a possible D gene (6 bases). The CDR3 region is CSVAPDSNYGYTF. CDR3 bases: TGCAGCGTTGCACCGGACAGTAACTATGGCTACACCTTC.